This T cell receptor beta chain was identified in a study of Graves' ophthalmopathy and Graves' hyperthyroidism. A word on this clonotype: A much more abundant neighbour one base away suggests this may be a read error.

In germline, CDR1 is DFQATT, CDR2 SNEGSKA (reference sequence). The V end lost 2 bases, the J end lost 1 base, and 2 bases lay between the germline ends. The CDR3 totals 12 residues. Scientists amplified the TCR beta CDR3 regions from RNA transcripts. HTBI primers primed a first-round RT-PCR, and a second-round multiplex PCR followed. In TCRdb, the multiplex PCR reads were re-called with MiXCR into one record per CDR3 protein. The table records some 1.1 million distinct CDR3 sequences, about 38% of them present only once. This chain connects TRBV20-1 to TRBJ2-2; D gene ambiguous. The sequence was obtained from an adult man with Graves' hyperthyroidism. The sample comprised peripheral blood or thyroid tissue (not recorded which). This CDR3 is CSARRNTGELFF. The CDR3 nucleotides are TGCAGTGCTAGACGGAACACCGGGGAGCTGTTTTTT.